This is a list of T cell receptor beta chains from one sample in a study of response to subunit inactivated influenza vaccine. TCRdb itself ran the RT-PCR reads through MiXCR, one entry per CDR3 protein. The repertoire holds 150,000 to 200,000 distinct CDR3 sequences, about an eighth seen once, with about 29% in the top ten. These same records also appear under a second study, on T cells expressing NK-cell markers.

The source was CD8+ T cells sorted from PBMCs, collected about 12 days after vaccination. These receptors originate from a man aged 45-65 years who received an inactivated influenza vaccine. CDR3s include the opening cysteine and the closing phenylalanine or tryptophan. Each record gives: J gene, D gene, clone size, V gene, CDR3 DNA, CDR3 protein. A D gene is named only where the DNA matches it firmly. The size entry is marked missing in some rows and otherwise reads once, few, many or a size class.

j_gene: TRBJ2-7; d_gene: .; abundance: many; v_gene: TRBV9; CDR3nt: TGTGCCAGCAGCCCAGGGGCCGTCCACTACGAGCAGTACTTC; CDR3aa: CASSPGAVHYEQYF
j_gene: TRBJ2-3; d_gene: .; abundance: .; v_gene: TRBV24-1; CDR3nt: TGTGCCACCAGTGATTGGGCGGTCGATCGATACACAGATACGCAGTATTTT; CDR3aa: CATSDWAVDRYTDTQYF
j_gene: TRBJ2-1; d_gene: TRBD2; abundance: many; v_gene: TRBV5-1; CDR3nt: TGCGCCAGCAGCTATCTAGCGGGAGGGGGAAATGAGCAGTTCTTC; CDR3aa: CASSYLAGGGNEQFF
j_gene: TRBJ1-1; d_gene: .; abundance: few; v_gene: TRBV5-8; CDR3nt: TGTGCCAGCAGCTTGGTGGTAGGGTGGCCCGCTTTCTTT; CDR3aa: CASSLVVGWPAFF
j_gene: TRBJ1-2; d_gene: TRBD1; abundance: .; v_gene: TRBV9; CDR3nt: TGTGCCAGCAGCGTAGGACAGGGGCGGTATGGCTACACCTTC; CDR3aa: CASSVGQGRYGYTF
j_gene: TRBJ2-1; d_gene: .; abundance: .; v_gene: TRBV6-5; CDR3nt: TGTGCCAGCAGTTATCATAGCTCCTACAATGAGCAGTTCTTC; CDR3aa: CASSYHSSYNEQFF
j_gene: TRBJ1-1; d_gene: .; abundance: .; v_gene: TRBV6-1; CDR3nt: TGTGCCAGCAGTCCGCTCGGTGGGGGGGGCACTGAAGCTTTCTTT; CDR3aa: CASSPLGGGGTEAFF
j_gene: TRBJ2-7; d_gene: .; abundance: .; v_gene: TRBV4-1; CDR3nt: TGCGCCAGCAGCCAAGAACGGGGCATCCTTGGTACCTACGAGCAGTACTTC; CDR3aa: CASSQERGILGTYEQYF
j_gene: TRBJ2-7; d_gene: .; abundance: few; v_gene: TRBV3-1; CDR3nt: TGTGCCAGCAGCCAAGATGGACTAGGGGGAGTCGGGGAGCAGTACTTC; CDR3aa: CASSQDGLGGVGEQYF
j_gene: TRBJ2-7; d_gene: TRBD1; abundance: many; v_gene: TRBV29-1; CDR3nt: TGCAGCGTTGAATCTCGCACAGGGGACTACGAGCAGTACTTC; CDR3aa: CSVESRTGDYEQYF
j_gene: TRBJ2-7; d_gene: .; abundance: .; v_gene: TRBV7-9; CDR3nt: TGTGCCAGCAGCTTAGCGGGAGGCCACGAGCAGTACTTC; CDR3aa: CASSLAGGHEQYF
j_gene: TRBJ2-5; d_gene: TRBD1; abundance: .; v_gene: TRBV5-4; CDR3nt: TGTGCCACCTGGACAGGGGGTCAAGAGACCCAGTACTTC; CDR3aa: CATWTGGQETQYF
j_gene: TRBJ2-1; d_gene: .; abundance: many; v_gene: TRBV4-1; CDR3nt: TGCGCCAGCAGCCAAGGGGTCGACAATGAGCAGTTCTTC; CDR3aa: CASSQGVDNEQFF
j_gene: TRBJ2-7; d_gene: TRBD2; abundance: .; v_gene: TRBV9; CDR3nt: TGTGCCAGCAGCGCGAGGGGACTAGCGGGCCTCTACGAGCAGTACTTC; CDR3aa: CASSARGLAGLYEQYF
j_gene: TRBJ2-2; d_gene: TRBD2; abundance: few; v_gene: TRBV27; CDR3nt: TGTGCCAGCAGTTCACTGACTAGCGGTTACACCGGGGAGCTGTTTTTT; CDR3aa: CASSSLTSGYTGELFF
j_gene: TRBJ2-5; d_gene: .; abundance: .; v_gene: TRBV7-9; CDR3nt: TGTGCCAGCAGCTCGCCCCTTCAAGAGACCCAGTACTTC; CDR3aa: CASSSPLQETQYF
j_gene: TRBJ2-7; d_gene: .; abundance: .; v_gene: TRBV6-1; CDR3nt: TGTGCCAGCAGTGAAGCGATCGGAGGGATAGGGTACGAGCAGTACTTC; CDR3aa: CASSEAIGGIGYEQYF
j_gene: TRBJ2-1; d_gene: TRBD2; abundance: .; v_gene: TRBV4-1; CDR3nt: TGCGCCAGCAGCCAATACAGCGGGGGGGCCGGTGAGCAGTTCTTC; CDR3aa: CASSQYSGGAGEQFF
j_gene: TRBJ2-1; d_gene: .; abundance: few; v_gene: TRBV3-1; CDR3nt: TGTGCCAGCAGCCAAGAGCTGAGACCCTCATACAATGAGCAGTTCTTC; CDR3aa: CASSQELRPSYNEQFF
j_gene: TRBJ2-2; d_gene: .; abundance: .; v_gene: TRBV6-1; CDR3nt: TGTGCCAGCAGTCGAAGGTACACCGGGGAGCTGTTTTTT; CDR3aa: CASSRRYTGELFF
j_gene: TRBJ2-1; d_gene: TRBD2; abundance: .; v_gene: TRBV28; CDR3nt: TGTGCCAGCAGTTTTTTTACTAGCGGGAGTGGTAATAATGAGCAGTTCTTC; CDR3aa: CASSFFTSGSGNNEQFF
j_gene: TRBJ2-1; d_gene: .; abundance: few; v_gene: TRBV7-6; CDR3nt: TGTGCCAGCAGCCCCCTTAACAATGAGCAGTTCTTC; CDR3aa: CASSPLNNEQFF
j_gene: TRBJ1-5; d_gene: .; abundance: .; v_gene: TRBV10-3; CDR3nt: TGTGCCATCAGATGGTTAAGGCACCTTAGCAATCAGCCCCAGCATTTT; CDR3aa: CAIRWLRHLSNQPQHF
j_gene: TRBJ2-7; d_gene: .; abundance: many; v_gene: TRBV20-1; CDR3nt: TGCAGTGCTGGCAGGGGAATTTCCTACGAGCAGTACTTC; CDR3aa: CSAGRGISYEQYF
j_gene: TRBJ2-6; d_gene: .; abundance: many; v_gene: TRBV15; CDR3nt: TGTGCCACCAGCAGAAGATCCCCTGGGGCCAACGTCCTGACTTTC; CDR3aa: CATSRRSPGANVLTF
j_gene: TRBJ2-5; d_gene: .; abundance: many; v_gene: TRBV12-3/TRBV12-4; CDR3nt: TGTGCCAGCAGTCGAGGGGGGGTGGAGACCCAGTACTTC; CDR3aa: CASSRGGVETQYF
j_gene: TRBJ2-1; d_gene: TRBD2; abundance: few; v_gene: TRBV12-3/TRBV12-4; CDR3nt: TGTGCCAGCAGTTACTCCGGGGGGGGTATCGATGAGCAGTTCTTC; CDR3aa: CASSYSGGGIDEQFF
j_gene: TRBJ1-2; d_gene: TRBD1; abundance: many; v_gene: TRBV4-2; CDR3nt: TGTGCCAGCAGCCATACGGGGACAGACTATGGCTACACCTTC; CDR3aa: CASSHTGTDYGYTF
j_gene: TRBJ2-1; d_gene: TRBD2; abundance: many; v_gene: TRBV4-1; CDR3nt: TGCGCCAGCAGCCAAACAAGCGGGGGGGCCGTAGGTGAGCAGTTCTTC; CDR3aa: CASSQTSGGAVGEQFF
j_gene: TRBJ2-1; d_gene: .; abundance: few; v_gene: TRBV12-3/TRBV12-4; CDR3nt: TGTGCCAGCCGCTTCGTCGATGAGCAGTTCTTC; CDR3aa: CASRFVDEQFF
j_gene: TRBJ2-3; d_gene: .; abundance: .; v_gene: TRBV7-8; CDR3nt: TGTGCCAGCAGCAGACGGACAGATACGCAGTATTTT; CDR3aa: CASSRRTDTQYF
j_gene: TRBJ1-2; d_gene: .; abundance: .; v_gene: TRBV9; CDR3nt: TGTGCCAGCAGCGGGACCGGGACGGCGACGTGGGGCTACACCTTC; CDR3aa: CASSGTGTATWGYTF
j_gene: TRBJ2-2; d_gene: .; abundance: few; v_gene: TRBV9; CDR3nt: TGTGCCAGCAGCGTAGTGGACAGCATGAACACCGGGGAGCTGTTTTTT; CDR3aa: CASSVVDSMNTGELFF
j_gene: TRBJ2-1; d_gene: .; abundance: .; v_gene: TRBV7-8; CDR3nt: TGTGCCAGCAGCTTAGATGGGGAATACTATTACAATGAGCAGTTCTTC; CDR3aa: CASSLDGEYYYNEQFF
j_gene: TRBJ2-3; d_gene: .; abundance: .; v_gene: TRBV12-3/TRBV12-4; CDR3nt: TGTGCCAGCAGTCCCGGGACGGACTATACGCAGTATTTT; CDR3aa: CASSPGTDYTQYF
j_gene: TRBJ1-6; d_gene: .; abundance: .; v_gene: TRBV7-3; CDR3nt: TGTGCCAGCAGCTCGAGCCCGGGATATAATTCACCCCTCCACTTT; CDR3aa: CASSSSPGYNSPLHF
j_gene: TRBJ2-7; d_gene: .; abundance: .; v_gene: TRBV15; CDR3nt: TGTGCCACCAGCCCCACAGGGAACCACTACGAGCAGTACTTC; CDR3aa: CATSPTGNHYEQYF
j_gene: TRBJ2-5; d_gene: .; abundance: .; v_gene: TRBV7-2; CDR3nt: TGTGCCAGCAGCTTAGTTAGTCGGCATATACAAGAGACCCAGTACTTC; CDR3aa: CASSLVSRHIQETQYF
j_gene: TRBJ2-5; d_gene: TRBD2; abundance: few; v_gene: TRBV25-1; CDR3nt: TGTGCCAGCAGTGTATCCTCGGGGGGGACCCAGTACTTC; CDR3aa: CASSVSSGGTQYF
j_gene: TRBJ2-7; d_gene: TRBD2; abundance: few; v_gene: TRBV29-1; CDR3nt: TGCAGCGTTGGGGGGGGTCGGTACGAGCAGTACTTC; CDR3aa: CSVGGGRYEQYF
j_gene: TRBJ1-2; d_gene: .; abundance: .; v_gene: TRBV7-9; CDR3nt: TGTGCCAGCAGTTCCGGGACAAGAGACTTCTATGGCTACACCTTC; CDR3aa: CASSSGTRDFYGYTF
j_gene: TRBJ2-7; d_gene: .; abundance: many; v_gene: TRBV7-7; CDR3nt: TGTGCTAGCAGCTTTAGACAGGCAGTTCCTACCTACGAGCAGTACTTC; CDR3aa: CASSFRQAVPTYEQYF
j_gene: TRBJ2-3; d_gene: TRBD2; abundance: medium-sized; v_gene: TRBV4-2; CDR3nt: TGTGCCAGCAACAGCGGGAGTTGGGCAGATACGCAGTATTTT; CDR3aa: CASNSGSWADTQYF
j_gene: TRBJ2-2; d_gene: .; abundance: .; v_gene: TRBV28; CDR3nt: TGTGCCAGCGGAAGTGAACAGCGGTATACCGGGGAGCTGTTTTTT; CDR3aa: CASGSEQRYTGELFF
j_gene: TRBJ2-7; d_gene: TRBD2; abundance: few; v_gene: TRBV12-3/TRBV12-4; CDR3nt: TGTGCCAGCAGTTTGGGCCCGGGGGGCGAGCAGTACTTC; CDR3aa: CASSLGPGGEQYF
j_gene: TRBJ2-6; d_gene: TRBD1; abundance: many; v_gene: TRBV27; CDR3nt: TGTGCCAGCAGTATACAGGGGGTAGCTGGGGCCAACGTCCTGACTTTC; CDR3aa: CASSIQGVAGANVLTF
j_gene: TRBJ1-2; d_gene: .; abundance: few; v_gene: TRBV12-3/TRBV12-4; CDR3nt: TGTGCCAGCAGTTTGGGACGGAACTACACCTTC; CDR3aa: CASSLGRNYTF
j_gene: TRBJ1-5; d_gene: .; abundance: .; v_gene: TRBV5-1; CDR3nt: TGCGCCAGCAGCCCTGGGGCGGATTTCAATCAGCCCCAGCATTTT; CDR3aa: CASSPGADFNQPQHF
j_gene: TRBJ2-5; d_gene: .; abundance: few; v_gene: TRBV12-3/TRBV12-4; CDR3nt: TGTGCCAGCCACCCGGCGGGCCAAGAGACCCAGTACTTC; CDR3aa: CASHPAGQETQYF
j_gene: TRBJ2-7; d_gene: .; abundance: .; v_gene: TRBV9; CDR3nt: TGTGCCAGCAGCGTTTCTGGGGGCGAGCAGTACTTC; CDR3aa: CASSVSGGEQYF
j_gene: TRBJ1-1; d_gene: .; abundance: few; v_gene: TRBV28; CDR3nt: TGTGCCAGCAGTACCCGGACAGTGACACCCTTTGTGGCTGAAGCTTTCTTT; CDR3aa: CASSTRTVTPFVAEAFF
j_gene: TRBJ2-1; d_gene: .; abundance: .; v_gene: TRBV5-6; CDR3nt: TGTGCCAGCAGCTTGTTTTCAGCTATCTCCTACAATGAGCAGTTCTTC; CDR3aa: CASSLFSAISYNEQFF
j_gene: TRBJ2-7; d_gene: .; abundance: many; v_gene: TRBV20-1; CDR3nt: TGCAGTGCTAGAGATCTAGGCAGGGTGACCTACGAGCAGTACTTC; CDR3aa: CSARDLGRVTYEQYF